Shown below are 32 T cell receptor beta chains from a single sample sequenced in a study of blood T cell repertoires in COVID-19. Data came from immunoSEQ multiplex PCR; TCRdb stores just in-frame clones and leaves some out. The sample comprises just under 300,000 clones, around 90% of which are singletons, and 1.3% rests with the top ten. The specimen sequenced was peripheral blood. All receptors derive from a man between 70 and 80 years old with acute or convalescent COVID-19.

This clone came up once. The V gene is TRBV27, the J gene TRBJ2-7; the D gene is possibly TRBD1 (5 bases). This CDR3 has 12 residues. Between the trimmed V and J ends, which lost 6 bases and 2 bases, there was a span of 8 bases. Germline V gene data show CDR1 as MNHEY and CDR2 as SMNVEV (reference sequence). This chain's CDR3 is CASSPGTYEQYF. CDR3 nucleotide sequence: TGTGCCAGCAGCCCAGGGACCTACGAGCAGTACTTC.

In this sample, this clone turned up a few times. CDR3 in DNA: TGTGCCAGCAGCCAAGATAGGACAGCCTATGGCTACACCTTC. Residues: CASSQDRTAYGYTF. V and J are TRBV4-2 and TRBJ1-2; possible D gene TRBD1, 6 bases. The ends were cut back, 0 bases at V and 4 bases at J, with 9 bases in the middle. This CDR3 spans 14 amino acids. Germline loops: CDR1 LGHNA, CDR2 YNFKEQ.

The V call is TRBV6-5, the J call TRBJ2-5; 9 nucleotides align to TRBD1. V lost 5 bases to trimming and J lost 4 bases; unmatched junction nucleotides: 5. This CDR3 contains 14 residues. Germline CDR1 and CDR2: MNHEY and SVGAGI. DNA of the CDR3: TGTGCCAGCAGTCCCGGGACAGGGAGAGAGACCCAGTACTTC. Protein: CASSPGTGRETQYF.

The CDR3 loop is CASRGGNSPLHF. CDR3 bases: TGTGCCAGCAGAGGGGGTAATTCACCCCTCCACTTT. This chain connects TRBV27 to TRBJ1-6, with TRBD1 as a possible D gene (6 bases). Germline CDR1 MNHEY, CDR2 SMNVEV (reference sequence). This CDR3 is 12 amino acids long. The V and J ends lost 6 bases and 6 bases respectively, with 6 bases between them.

On this clone: Other DNA sequences of this sample code for an identical CDR3. The rearrangement joins TRBV5-1 to TRBJ2-1; TRBD2 matches 7 bases. The germline gives CDR1 SGHRS, CDR2 YFSETQ. The CDR3 is made up of 14 amino acids. V trimming: 0 bases; J trimming: 7 bases; junction bases outside the gene matches: 4. CDR3 protein: CASSLAGGKNEQFF. The CDR3 region has the DNA TGCGCCAGCAGCTTGGCCGGGGGGAAGAATGAGCAGTTCTTC.

The genes are TRBV5-1 and TRBJ2-1; 9 nucleotides line up with TRBD1. The CDR3 sequence is 15 residues long. Looked up from germline, CDR1 is SGHRS and CDR2 is YFSETQ. With V trimmed by 4 bases and J by 4 bases, 6 bases remained unmatched. The CDR3 nucleotides read TGCGCCAGCAGCGTGGGACAGGGACAGTACAATGAGCAGTTCTTC. Translation gives CASSVGQGQYNEQFF.

The chain carries TRBV7-2 and TRBJ2-4; 8 bases line up with TRBD2. V lost 5 bases to trimming and J lost 0 bases; unmatched junction nucleotides: 9. This CDR3 comprises 17 residues. Germline V gene lookup returns CDR1 SGHTA and CDR2 FQGNSA. Written as DNA, the CDR3 is TGTGCCAGCAGCCGTTTCGGGGGGGGCCTAGCCAAAAACATTCAGTACTTC. It yields the protein CASSRFGGGLAKNIQYF.

The chain couples TRBV9 to TRBJ2-3, with 9 bases fitting TRBD2. The germline gives CDR1 SGDLS, CDR2 YYNGEE. The CDR3 has 17 residues. V shed 0 bases, J shed 4 bases, and the junction held 9 bases outside the gene matches. The CDR3 region is CASSVEGAGGPADTQYF. The CDR3 DNA is TGTGCCAGCAGCGTAGAAGGTGCGGGGGGGCCGGCAGATACGCAGTATTTT.

This clone was observed once. The rearrangement links TRBV7-2 to TRBJ1-5, with D perhaps TRBD1 (5 bases). Trimming removed 2 bases at V and 5 bases at J, with 16 bases between. From germline, CDR1 is SGHTA and CDR2 FQGNSA. This CDR3 has 16 amino acids. The CDR3 here is CASSLRDREGYQPQHF. CDR3 bases: TGTGCCAGCAGCTTAAGGGACCGGGAGGGGTATCAGCCCCAGCATTTT.

This chain uses TRBV7-2 with TRBJ1-2, with a possible D match to TRBD1 (5 bases). From germline, CDR1 is SGHTA and CDR2 FQGNSA. Trimming shortened V by 3 bases and J by 8 bases, and 16 bases separated the two germline ends. The CDR3 runs to 14 residues. The CDR3 DNA is TGTGCCAGCAGCTTTTCGACGTCGGGGGAGGGCTACACCTTC. It yields the protein CASSFSTSGEGYTF. The entire variable domain, with the rest obtained from reference TRBV7-2 and TRBJ1-2, is as follows: GAGVSQSPSNKVTEKGKDVELRCDPISGHTALYWYRQSLGQGLEFLIYFQGNSAPDKSGLPSDRFSAERTGGSVSTLTIQRTQQEDSAVYLCASSFSTSGEGYTFGSGTRLTVV.

The chain links TRBV6-5 to TRBJ2-7; possible D gene TRBD1, 5 bases. The CDR3 has 14 residues. The V gene lost 0 bases and the J gene lost 1 base, with 7 bases spanning the gap. Germline-derived CDR1 and CDR2 are MNHEY and SVGAGI. In nucleotides, the CDR3 is TGTGCCAGCAGTTACTCGCACAGGTCCTACGAGCAGTACTTC. Encoded protein: CASSYSHRSYEQYF.

The DNA for the CDR3 is TGTGCCAGCAGCCAAGACACGCAGGGCATAGGACAGCCCCAGCATTTT. The encoded protein is CASSQDTQGIGQPQHF. The chain recombines TRBV4-2 with TRBJ1-5, with D tentatively TRBD1 (5 bases). Trimming left V 0 bases short and J 7 bases short, with 16 bases between. The germline V gene has CDR1 LGHNA and CDR2 YNFKEQ. The CDR3 is made up of 16 amino acids.

The chain has TRBV4-3 and TRBJ2-1; TRBD2 matches at 10 bases. The length of the CDR3 is 17 residues. Trimming at V came to 4 bases and at J to 9 bases, leaving 15 bases not matched to a gene. Germline V gives CDR1 LGHNA, CDR2 YSLEER. The CDR3 sequence is CASSPGLADLKGGEQFF. DNA for the CDR3: TGCGCCAGCAGCCCCGGACTAGCGGACTTGAAGGGCGGTGAGCAGTTCTTC.

The chain links TRBV18 to TRBJ1-2; D uncertain. CDR1 is KGHSH and CDR2 is LQKENI in the germline V gene. The V end lost 6 bases, the J end lost 4 bases, and 18 bases lay between the germline ends. This CDR3 is built from 15 residues. CDR3: CASSAQGPEGYGYTF. Written as DNA, the CDR3 is TGTGCCAGCTCCGCCCAAGGTCCTGAGGGCTATGGCTACACCTTC.

This chain connects TRBV29-1 to TRBJ2-7; 8 bases are a match to TRBD1. CDR3 size: 12 residues. V dropped 6 bases and J dropped 5; count of bases not matched to a gene: 6. CDR1 SQVTM and CDR2 ANQGSEA come from the germline V gene. The DNA for the CDR3 is TGCAGCGTACGGACAGGGTACCACGAGCAGTACTTC. Translation: CSVRTGYHEQYF.

The chain is built from TRBV13 and TRBJ2-1, with 9 nucleotides matching TRBD1. Per the germline V gene, CDR1 is PRHDT and CDR2 is FYEKMQ (reference sequence). V lost 3 bases, J lost 7 bases, and 4 bases stayed unmatched. This CDR3 region has 14 residues. CDR3: CASSLGQGKNEQFF. The DNA for the CDR3 is TGTGCCAGCAGCTTGGGACAGGGTAAAAATGAGCAGTTCTTC.

The V call is TRBV27, the J call TRBJ1-1; 9 bases are shared with TRBD1. Germline V gives CDR1 MNHEY, CDR2 SMNVEV (reference sequence). The trim removed 8 bases at V and 5 bases at J, leaving 9 bases unmatched. The CDR3 consists of 14 residues. The DNA for the CDR3 is TGTGCCAGCCAACGACAGGGGGTACGAACTGAAGCTTTCTTT. Translated, it gives CASQRQGVRTEAFF.

The chain couples TRBV5-1 to TRBJ1-4; D perhaps matches TRBD1 (6 bases). Trimming cost V 4 bases and J 3 bases, with 13 bases left between them. Germline V gene sequence: CDR1 SGHRS, CDR2 YFSETQ. This CDR3 contains 15 residues. The CDR3 DNA follows: TGCGCCAGCAGCAACTCAGGGGACGCTAATGAAAAACTGTTTTTT. Translation: CASSNSGDANEKLFF.

The rearrangement uses TRBV28 and TRBJ2-2; the match to TRBD1 covers 8 bases. Germline CDR1 and CDR2: MDHEN and SYDVKM. V lost 5 bases and J lost 5; bases outside the gene matches: 4. The CDR3 sequence is 14 residues long. CDR3 bases: TGTGCCAGCAGTACGACAGGGGCAACCGGGGAGCTGTTTTTT. It specifies CASSTTGATGELFF.

V usage is TRBV28 and J usage is TRBJ1-2, with D unresolved. The CDR3 loop spans 13 amino acids. V was clipped by 6 bases and J by 4 bases, with 12 bases between them. Germline V gene data show CDR1 as MDHEN and CDR2 as SYDVKM. Here the CDR3 reads CASSPPYGYGYTF. CDR3 DNA: TGTGCCAGCAGCCCCCCGTACGGCTATGGCTACACCTTC.

The chain combines TRBV29-1 with TRBJ2-7, with D perhaps TRBD1 (6 bases). Trimming took 4 bases from V and 0 from J, leaving 10 bases between them. The CDR3 has 13 amino acids. Germline CDR1 and CDR2: SQVTM and ANQGSEA. The CDR3 protein is CSVVQGPSYEQYF. In DNA form, the CDR3 reads TGCAGCGTTGTCCAGGGGCCCTCCTACGAGCAGTACTTC.

The gene calls are TRBV7-9 and TRBJ2-7, with D possibly TRBD2 on 7 matching bases. V dropped 2 bases and J dropped 5 bases, with 10 bases sitting between them. This CDR3 comprises 13 residues. Germline CDR1 and CDR2: SEHNR and FQNEAQ (reference sequence). Here the CDR3 reads CASSLRGGHEQYF. Written as DNA, the CDR3 is TGTGCCAGCAGCTTAAGGGGGGGACACGAGCAGTACTTC.

The V and J genes are TRBV2 and TRBJ2-3, with TRBD1 identical over 10 bases. This CDR3 has 15 residues. CDR1 and CDR2 from the germline V gene are SNHLY and FYNNEI. Germline trimming cut 9 bases from V and 4 bases from J; bases unmatched to any gene: 10. CDR3 region: CARHHPDRGADTQYF. Written as DNA, the CDR3 is TGTGCCAGACACCACCCGGACAGGGGGGCAGATACGCAGTATTTT.

The rearrangement uses TRBV15 and TRBJ2-7, with D tentatively TRBD2 (6 bases). Trimming pared 1 base from V and 2 bases from J, leaving 9 bases between. Germline V gene lookup returns CDR1 LNHNV and CDR2 YYDKDF (reference sequence). The length of the CDR3 is 14 residues. The CDR3: CATSRGPGAYEQYF. In DNA, the CDR3 is TGTGCCACCAGCAGAGGGCCGGGGGCCTACGAGCAGTACTTC. The full variable domain, completed using reference TRBV15 and TRBJ2-7, is DAMVIQNPRYQVTQFGKPVTLSCSQTLNHNVMYWYQQKSSQAPKLLFHYYDKDFNNEADTPDNFQSRRPNTSFCFLDIRSPGLGDTAMYLCATSRGPGAYEQYFGPGTRLTVT.

The chain carries TRBV2 and TRBJ1-1, with D unclear. This CDR3 region has 12 residues. Trimming stripped 6 bases from V and 2 bases from J, with 7 bases between. Germline lookup yields CDR1 SNHLY and CDR2 FYNNEI. CDR3 sequence reads: CASRNTNTEAFF. The CDR3 DNA reads as TGTGCCAGCAGGAATACTAACACTGAAGCTTTCTTT. The entire variable domain, with the rest obtained from reference TRBV2 and TRBJ1-1, is as follows: EPEVTQTPSHQVTQMGQEVILRCVPISNHLYFYWYRQILGQKVEFLVSFYNNEISEKSEIFDDQFSVERPDGSNFTLKIRSTKLEDSAMYFCASRNTNTEAFFGQGTRLTVV.

The chain recombines TRBV6-2 or TRBV6-3 with TRBJ2-2, with a tentative D call TRBD2 (6 bases). This CDR3 is 15 amino acids long. V dropped 8 bases and J dropped 4 bases, with 17 bases sitting between them. CDR1 and CDR2 from the germline V gene are MNHEY and SVGEGT. The chain's CDR3 is CASRPGGAATGELFF. The CDR3 DNA reads TGTGCCAGCCGCCCTGGCGGGGCGGCCACCGGGGAGCTGTTTTTT.

To note about this clone: One end of the junction is discordant with germline, which a read error may explain. The gene calls are TRBV7-7 and TRBJ2-5; the match to TRBD2 covers 10 bases. Germline CDR1 is SSHAT and CDR2 is FNYEAQ (reference sequence). This CDR3 is 15 amino acids long. The CDR3 DNA sequence: TGTGCCAGCAGCGTAGCTAGCGGGGGCGGAGAGACCCAGTACTTC. Its protein is CASSVASGGGETQYF.

CDR3 loop: CASSTGQGNQPQHF. The CDR3 DNA sequence: TGTGCCAGTAGTACCGGACAGGGCAATCAGCCCCAGCATTTT. This chain connects TRBV19 to TRBJ1-5; TRBD1 aligns across 7 bases. CDR3 size: 14 residues. V lost 4 bases, J lost 2 bases, and 2 bases stayed unmatched. Germline values: CDR1 LNHDA, CDR2 SQIVND (reference sequence).

The V gene is TRBV7-2, the J gene TRBJ2-4, with 9 bases matching TRBD1. V shed 5 bases, J shed 2 bases, and the junction held 7 bases outside the gene matches. The CDR3 covers 16 residues. Germline V gives CDR1 SGHTA, CDR2 FQGNSA. The CDR3 spells CASSTNRGRPKNIQYF. For the CDR3, the DNA is TGTGCCAGCAGCACAAACAGGGGGCGACCCAAAAACATTCAGTACTTC.

This chain connects TRBV3-1 (or the pseudogene TRBV3-2) to TRBJ2-3, with D possibly matching TRBD2 (7 bases). V was trimmed by 4 bases and J by 4 bases, leaving 12 bases between them. Germline loops: CDR1 LGHDT, CDR2 YNNKEL (reference sequence). The CDR3 is made up of 14 amino acids. CDR3 sequence (DNA): TGTGCCAGCAGCCTAGGAGGGGGGGCAGATACGCAGTATTTT. This gives the protein CASSLGGGADTQYF.

This sequence joins TRBV28 and TRBJ2-7; 9 bases are a match to TRBD1. V lost 5 bases, J lost 5 bases, and 10 bases stayed unmatched. Germline loops: CDR1 MDHEN, CDR2 SYDVKM. The CDR3 loop spans 15 amino acids. CDR3 DNA: TGTGCCAGCAGTATTCCGACAGGGGGTATGAACGAGCAGTACTTC. It encodes CASSIPTGGMNEQYF.

The chain is built from TRBV5-1 and TRBJ2-7; D is possibly TRBD2 (5 bases). CDR3 length: 14 residues. Trimming left V 0 bases short and J 2 bases short, with 9 bases between. Germline V gene data show CDR1 as SGHRS and CDR2 as YFSETQ. This CDR3 reads CASSLASGTYEQYF. DNA of the CDR3: TGCGCCAGCAGCTTGGCAAGCGGTACCTACGAGCAGTACTTC.